This TCR beta chain derives from a study of blood T cell repertoires in COVID-19. In the study overall: The origin of the acute and convalescent COVID-19 samples was the United States, Italy and Spain. Sources were T cells, B-cell-depleted T cells, or PBMCs; the material itself was cDNA or gDNA.

The CDR3 runs 13 residues. Deletions cut 6 bases from V and 4 bases from J, with 11 bases between. The germline V gene has CDR1 SGHRS and CDR2 YFSETQ. TCRdb's copy holds only in-frame clones and misses some; the assay was immunoSEQ multiplex PCR. Counted here are tens of thousands of clones, 90% occurring once; the ten biggest clones make up around 8.2%. The source of this sequence is a man in his 70s with active or convalescent COVID-19. The J gene is TRBJ2-1, the V gene TRBV5-1, with D possibly being TRBD1 (5 bases). Sequenced input: peripheral blood. The CDR3 DNA reads TGCGCCAGCAAACAGGCGGCATACAATGAGCAGTTCTTC. Its protein product is CASKQAAYNEQFF.